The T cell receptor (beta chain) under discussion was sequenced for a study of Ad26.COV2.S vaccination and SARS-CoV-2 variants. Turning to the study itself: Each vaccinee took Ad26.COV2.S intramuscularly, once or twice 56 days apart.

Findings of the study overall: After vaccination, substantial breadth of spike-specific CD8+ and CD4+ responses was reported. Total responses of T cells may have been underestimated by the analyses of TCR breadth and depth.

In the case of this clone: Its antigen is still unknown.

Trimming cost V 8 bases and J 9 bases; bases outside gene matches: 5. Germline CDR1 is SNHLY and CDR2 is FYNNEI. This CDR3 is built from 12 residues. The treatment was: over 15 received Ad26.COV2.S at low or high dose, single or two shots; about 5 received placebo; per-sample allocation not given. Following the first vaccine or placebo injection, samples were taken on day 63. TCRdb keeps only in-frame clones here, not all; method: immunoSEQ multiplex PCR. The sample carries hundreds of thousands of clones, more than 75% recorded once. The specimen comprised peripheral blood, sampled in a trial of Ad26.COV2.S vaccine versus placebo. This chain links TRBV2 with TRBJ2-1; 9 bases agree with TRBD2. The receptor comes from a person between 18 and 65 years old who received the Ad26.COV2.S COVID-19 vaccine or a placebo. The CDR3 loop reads CASEGSGGEQFF. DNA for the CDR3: TGTGCCAGCGAGGGTAGCGGGGGTGAGCAGTTCTTC.